This TCR beta chain was obtained from a study of early T cells in non-severe SARS-CoV-2 infection. For this clonotype: Its specificity is not known.

Researchers tagged individual cDNA molecules with unique molecular identifiers. One entry per CDR3 protein, called by TCRdb with MiXCR from the 5' RACE reads. The table records roughly 50,000 distinct CDR3 sequences, about 6.2% of them present only once. CDR3 length: 14 residues. Trimming left V 6 bases short and J 2 bases short, with 11 bases between. Per the germline V gene, CDR1 is SGHTA and CDR2 is FQGNSA. Points from the study as a whole: Reliance on VDJdb matching favored anti-spike CD8 responses; private and CD4 specificities were missed.

Sequencing was performed on whole blood, taken at baseline. The V and J genes are TRBV7-2 and TRBJ1-5, with D unresolved. This receptor was taken from an adult who was a healthcare worker with PCR-confirmed SARS-CoV-2 infection or an uninfected control (not recorded which). DNA of the CDR3: TGTGCCAGCAGTTTGCTAGAGGGCAATCAGCCCCAGCATTTT. Amino acids: CASSLLEGNQPQHF.